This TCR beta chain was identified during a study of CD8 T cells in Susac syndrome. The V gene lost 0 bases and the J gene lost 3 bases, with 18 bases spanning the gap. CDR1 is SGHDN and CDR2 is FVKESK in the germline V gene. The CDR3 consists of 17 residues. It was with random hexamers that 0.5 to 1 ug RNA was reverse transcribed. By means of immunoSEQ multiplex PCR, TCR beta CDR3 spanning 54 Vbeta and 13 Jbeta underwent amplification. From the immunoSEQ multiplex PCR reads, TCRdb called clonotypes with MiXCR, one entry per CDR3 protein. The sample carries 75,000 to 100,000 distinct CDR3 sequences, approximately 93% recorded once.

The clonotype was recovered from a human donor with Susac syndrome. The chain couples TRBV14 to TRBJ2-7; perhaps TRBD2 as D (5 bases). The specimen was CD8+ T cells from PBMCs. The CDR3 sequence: CASSQDEVWRPNYEQYF. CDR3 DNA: TGTGCCAGCAGCCAAGACGAAGTGTGGAGGCCCAACTACGAGCAGTACTTC.